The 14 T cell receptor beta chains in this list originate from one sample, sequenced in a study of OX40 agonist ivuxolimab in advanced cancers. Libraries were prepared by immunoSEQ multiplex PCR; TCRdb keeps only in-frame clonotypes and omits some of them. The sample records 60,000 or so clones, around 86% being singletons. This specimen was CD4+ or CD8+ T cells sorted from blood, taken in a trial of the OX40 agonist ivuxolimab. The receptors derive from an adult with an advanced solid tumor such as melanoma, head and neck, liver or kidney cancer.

CDR3 sequence reads: CASTEGRAGEKLFF. The DNA of the CDR3 is TGTGCCAGCACCGAGGGCAGGGCAGGAGAAAAACTGTTTTTT. V and J are TRBV6-6 and TRBJ1-4; TRBD1 might be the D (5 bases). Germline CDR1 MNHNY, CDR2 SVGAGI (reference sequence). Between the trimmed V and J ends, which lost 7 bases and 8 bases, there was a span of 17 bases. The CDR3 is 14 residues long.

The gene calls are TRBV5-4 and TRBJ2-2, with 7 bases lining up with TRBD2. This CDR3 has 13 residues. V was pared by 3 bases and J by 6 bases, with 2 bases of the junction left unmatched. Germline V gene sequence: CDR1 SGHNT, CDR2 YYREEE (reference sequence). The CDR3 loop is CASSSGGSGELFF. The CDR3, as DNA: TGTGCCAGCAGCTCGGGGGGATCCGGGGAGCTGTTTTTT.

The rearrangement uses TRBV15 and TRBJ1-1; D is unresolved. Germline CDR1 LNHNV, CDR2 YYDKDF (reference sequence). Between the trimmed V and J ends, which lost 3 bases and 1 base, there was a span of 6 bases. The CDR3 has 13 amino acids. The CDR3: CATSSLTNTEAFF. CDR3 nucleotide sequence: TGTGCCACCAGCAGCTTGACGAACACTGAAGCTTTCTTT. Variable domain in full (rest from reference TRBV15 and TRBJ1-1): DAMVIQNPRYQVTQFGKPVTLSCSQTLNHNVMYWYQQKSSQAPKLLFHYYDKDFNNEADTPDNFQSRRPNTSFCFLDIRSPGLGDTAMYLCATSSLTNTEAFFGQGTRLTVV.

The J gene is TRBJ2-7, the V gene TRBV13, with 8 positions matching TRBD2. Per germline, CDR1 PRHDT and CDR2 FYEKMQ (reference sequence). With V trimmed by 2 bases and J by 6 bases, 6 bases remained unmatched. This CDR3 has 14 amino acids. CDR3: CASSLLGLALEQYF. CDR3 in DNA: TGTGCCAGCAGCTTACTTGGACTAGCCCTCGAGCAGTACTTC.

The CDR3 region is CASSPSTAGLLYGYTF. The CDR3 region has the DNA TGCGCCAGCAGCCCGAGCACCGCAGGTCTACTGTATGGCTACACCTTC. The rearrangement joins TRBV5-1 to TRBJ1-2; no clear D gene. V shed 4 bases and J shed 5 bases, with 21 bases lying between them. Germline CDR1 is SGHRS and CDR2 is YFSETQ. The CDR3 extends over 16 amino acids.

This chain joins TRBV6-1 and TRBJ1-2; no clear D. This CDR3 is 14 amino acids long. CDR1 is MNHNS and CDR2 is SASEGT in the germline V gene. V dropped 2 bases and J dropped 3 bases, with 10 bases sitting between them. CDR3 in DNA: TGTGCCAGCAGTGAAAACGGCCCTTACTATGGCTACACCTTC. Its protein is CASSENGPYYGYTF.

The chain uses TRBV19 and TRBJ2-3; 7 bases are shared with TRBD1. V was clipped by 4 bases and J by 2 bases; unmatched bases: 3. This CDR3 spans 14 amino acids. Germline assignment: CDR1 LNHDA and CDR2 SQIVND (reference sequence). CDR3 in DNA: TGTGCCAGTAGTACGGACAGGCCCACAGATACGCAGTATTTT. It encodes CASSTDRPTDTQYF.

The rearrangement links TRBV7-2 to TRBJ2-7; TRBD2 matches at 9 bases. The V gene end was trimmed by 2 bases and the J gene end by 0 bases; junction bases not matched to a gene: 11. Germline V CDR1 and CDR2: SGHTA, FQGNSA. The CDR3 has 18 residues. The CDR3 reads CASSLYISGGLSSYEQYF. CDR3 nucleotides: TGTGCCAGCAGCTTATATATTAGCGGGGGCCTTAGCTCCTACGAGCAGTACTTC.

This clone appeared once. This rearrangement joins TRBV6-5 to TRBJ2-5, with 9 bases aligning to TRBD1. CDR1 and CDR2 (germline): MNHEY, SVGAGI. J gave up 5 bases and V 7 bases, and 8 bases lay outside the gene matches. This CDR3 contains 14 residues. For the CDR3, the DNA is TGTGCCAGCAAAAGGGGGACAGGGTGGGAGACCCAGTACTTC. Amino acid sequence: CASKRGTGWETQYF.

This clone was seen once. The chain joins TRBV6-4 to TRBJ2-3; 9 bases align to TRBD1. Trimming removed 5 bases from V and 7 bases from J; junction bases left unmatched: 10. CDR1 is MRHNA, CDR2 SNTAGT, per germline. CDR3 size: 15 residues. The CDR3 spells CASSPGGQGIHTQYF. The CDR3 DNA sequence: TGTGCCAGCAGTCCCGGGGGACAGGGTATACATACGCAGTATTTT.

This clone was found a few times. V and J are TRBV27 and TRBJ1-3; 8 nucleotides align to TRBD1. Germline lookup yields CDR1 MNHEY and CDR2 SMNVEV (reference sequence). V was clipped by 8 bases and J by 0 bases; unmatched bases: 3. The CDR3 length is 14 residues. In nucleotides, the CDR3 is TGTGCCAGCGGGGACAGGAGCTCTGGAAACACCATATATTTT. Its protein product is CASGDRSSGNTIYF.

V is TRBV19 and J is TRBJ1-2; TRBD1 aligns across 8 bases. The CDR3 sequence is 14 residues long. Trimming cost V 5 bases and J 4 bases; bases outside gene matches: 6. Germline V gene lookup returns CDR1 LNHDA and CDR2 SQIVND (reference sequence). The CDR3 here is CASSYRQGLYGYTF. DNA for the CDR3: TGTGCCAGTAGTTACCGACAGGGGCTCTATGGCTACACCTTC.

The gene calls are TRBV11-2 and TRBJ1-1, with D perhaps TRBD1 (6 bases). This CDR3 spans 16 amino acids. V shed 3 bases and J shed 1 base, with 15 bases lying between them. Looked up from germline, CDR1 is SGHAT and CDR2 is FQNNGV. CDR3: CASSLPKGDGNTEAFF. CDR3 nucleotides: TGTGCCAGCAGCTTGCCGAAGGGGGATGGGAACACTGAAGCTTTCTTT.

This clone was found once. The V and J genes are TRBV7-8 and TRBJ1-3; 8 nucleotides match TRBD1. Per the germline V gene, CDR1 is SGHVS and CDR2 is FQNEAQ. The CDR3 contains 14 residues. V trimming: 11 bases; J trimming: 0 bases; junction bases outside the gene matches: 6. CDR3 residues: CASGTGGSGNTIYF. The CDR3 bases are TGTGCCTCCGGGACAGGAGGCTCTGGAAACACCATATATTTT.